A single sample is the source of the 11 T cell receptor beta chains below, sequenced in a study of cytomegalovirus exposure and HLA in healthy donors. PCR involved 60 Vbeta and 13 Jbeta primers. The method was immunoSEQ multiplex PCR; TCRdb's version includes in-frame clones alone and lacks a portion of them. The sample lists 150,000 to 200,000 clones, approximately 81% occurring once. Sequencing used PBMCs. The source is a woman in her thirties in good health and CMV-seronegative.

The chain links TRBV10-3 to TRBJ2-7, with D possibly TRBD2 on 5 matching bases. CDR1 and CDR2 (germline): ENHRY, SYGVKD. Trimming removed 7 bases at V and 4 bases at J, with 11 bases between. The CDR3 is 12 amino acids. The CDR3 DNA reads TGTGCCATCAACGGGGTGGGGTACGAGCAGTACTTC. Protein sequence: CAINGVGYEQYF.

The V gene is TRBV20-1, the J gene TRBJ2-7; D gene unclear. This CDR3 is 10 amino acids long. Trimming pared 6 bases from V and 5 bases from J, leaving 8 bases between. Germline V gene data show CDR1 as DFQATT and CDR2 as SNEGSKA (reference sequence). CDR3 in amino acids: CSAPSHEQYF. CDR3 coding DNA: TGCAGTGCCCCAAGCCACGAGCAGTACTTC.

Turning to this clone: Germline and junction disagree at one end, which may indicate a read error. For the CDR3, the DNA is TGTGCCAGCAGTGAAGGACAGGGGATCTCTGGGGCCAACGGCCTGACTTTC. It yields the protein CASSEGQGISGANGLTF. V usage is TRBV25-1 and J usage is TRBJ2-6; TRBD1 matches 9 bases. The CDR3 extends over 17 amino acids. Germline V gene lookup returns CDR1 MGHDK and CDR2 SYGVNS.

The CDR3 DNA reads as TGTGCCAGCTCACCAGGGACTAGCGTCTACAATGAGCAGTTCTTC. This sequence encodes CASSPGTSVYNEQFF. The rearrangement uses TRBV18 and TRBJ2-1; 10 bases align to TRBD2. V gave up 2 bases and J gave up 3 bases; unmatched junction bases: 1. The CDR3 has 15 residues. Germline assignment: CDR1 KGHSH and CDR2 LQKENI.

This clone was counted only a few times. V gene TRBV5-1 combines with J gene TRBJ2-1; weak D call: TRBD1 (5 bases). The V and J ends lost 4 bases and 3 bases respectively, with 17 bases between them. Germline CDR1 is SGHRS and CDR2 is YFSETQ. The CDR3 totals 16 residues. In DNA, the CDR3 is TGCGCCAGCAGCCATGGTTCACTCGACAGCTACAATGAGCAGTTCTTC. Its protein is CASSHGSLDSYNEQFF.

This sequence joins TRBV28 and TRBJ1-2, with D possibly TRBD1 on 6 matching bases. Germline V gene data show CDR1 as MDHEN and CDR2 as SYDVKM. CDR3 size: 12 residues. V lost 6 bases and J 8 bases, leaving 13 bases between the germline ends. CDR3 nucleotide sequence: TGTGCCAGCAGACTCAGGGGTGTGGGCTACACCTTC. Protein: CASRLRGVGYTF.

The J gene is TRBJ2-2, the V gene TRBV6-4; D possibly corresponds to TRBD2 (5 bases). CDR1 is MRHNA and CDR2 is SNTAGT in the germline V gene. Trimming left V 8 bases short and J 4 bases short, with 8 bases between. The CDR3 sequence is 12 residues long. In nucleotides, the CDR3 is TGTGCCAGCGGGAGTAGCACCGGGGAGCTGTTTTTT. Translating gives CASGSSTGELFF.

CDR3 nucleotides: TGTGCCAGCAGCCGAAAACTAGCGAACCATGAGCAGTTCTTC. Translating gives CASSRKLANHEQFF. V and J are TRBV11-2 and TRBJ2-1, with 7 positions matching TRBD2. Per germline, CDR1 SGHAT and CDR2 FQNNGV. The CDR3 loop spans 14 amino acids. J lost 8 bases, V lost 5 bases, and 9 bases had no gene match.

Only one count was recorded for this clone. V is TRBV2 and J is TRBJ2-5, with no clear D. Trimming removed 2 bases from V and 2 bases from J, with 6 bases in between. Germline V gene sequence: CDR1 SNHLY, CDR2 FYNNEI. The CDR3 is 13 amino acids. CDR3 amino acids: CASSERWQETQYF. The DNA of the CDR3 is TGTGCCAGCAGTGAACGGTGGCAAGAGACCCAGTACTTC.

This clone has a handful of counts. V and J are TRBV4-3 and TRBJ2-1; D possibly corresponds to TRBD2 (6 bases). The CDR3 loop spans 14 amino acids. Per germline, CDR1 LGHNA and CDR2 YSLEER. V was cut by 1 base and J by 9 bases, with 13 bases left in between. The CDR3 nucleotides read TGCGCCAGCAGCCAAGGGAGGGTGGTATTTGAGCAGTTCTTC. The encoded protein is CASSQGRVVFEQFF.

This chain uses TRBV5-6 with TRBJ1-2; perhaps TRBD1 as D (6 bases). This CDR3 is 16 amino acids long. The V and J ends lost 0 bases and 1 base respectively, with 13 bases between them. Germline values: CDR1 SGHDT, CDR2 YYEEEE. The CDR3 spells CASSLAGTPFNYGYTF. The CDR3 DNA is TGTGCCAGCAGCTTGGCCGGGACACCTTTTAACTATGGCTACACCTTC.